This entry concerns a single TCR beta chain. This entry belongs to a study of cytomegalovirus exposure and HLA in healthy donors. The PCR employed 60 Vbeta primers together with 13 Jbeta primers. The repertoire was sequenced with immunoSEQ multiplex PCR; TCRdb's copy has only in-frame clones and lacks some. In total, the table holds 70,000 to 80,000 clones. The CDR3 has 16 amino acids. Trimming took 6 bases from V and 0 from J; bases not matched to a gene: 7. The germline V gene encodes CDR1 SEHNR and CDR2 FQNEAQ (reference sequence). The receptor's source is a man in his forties in good health and CMV-seronegative. Sequencing input: PBMCs. The rearrangement joins TRBV7-9 to TRBJ1-5, with 8 nucleotides matching TRBD1. CDR3 DNA: TGTGCCAGCAGTTCAGGGGGCCCGTATAGCAATCAGCCCCAGCATTTT. Amino acid sequence: CASSSGGPYSNQPQHF.